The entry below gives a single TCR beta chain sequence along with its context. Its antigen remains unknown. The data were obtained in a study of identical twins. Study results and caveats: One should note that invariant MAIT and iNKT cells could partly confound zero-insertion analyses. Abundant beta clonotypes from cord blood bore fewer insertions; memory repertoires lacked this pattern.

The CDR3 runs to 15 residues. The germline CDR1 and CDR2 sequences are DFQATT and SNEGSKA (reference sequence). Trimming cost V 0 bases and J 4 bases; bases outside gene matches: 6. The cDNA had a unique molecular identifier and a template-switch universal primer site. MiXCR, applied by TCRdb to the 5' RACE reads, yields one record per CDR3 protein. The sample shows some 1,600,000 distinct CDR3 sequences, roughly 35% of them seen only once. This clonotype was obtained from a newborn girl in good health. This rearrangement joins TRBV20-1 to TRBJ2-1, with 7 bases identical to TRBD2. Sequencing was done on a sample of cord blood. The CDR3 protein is CSARDLAGVYNEQFF. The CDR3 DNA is TGCAGTGCTAGAGATCTGGCGGGGGTGTACAATGAGCAGTTCTTC.